This T cell receptor (beta chain) was retrieved from a study of cytomegalovirus exposure and HLA in healthy donors. PCR used 60 Vbeta primers and 13 Jbeta primers. Profiling relied on immunoSEQ multiplex PCR, and the TCRdb table lists in-frame clones only, not all of them. The sample holds over 130,000 clones, around 84% seen once. Trimming took 8 bases from V and 5 from J, leaving 15 bases between them. CDR3 length equals 13 residues. The germline CDR1 and CDR2 sequences are SNHLY and FYNNEI. The sequenced sample was PBMCs. The chain carries TRBV2 and TRBJ2-5; tentatively, D is TRBD1 (5 bases). The origin of this receptor is a man between 50 and 59 years old in good health and CMV-seronegative. This chain's CDR3 is CASGARTRETQYF. Here the CDR3 DNA reads TGTGCCAGCGGGGCCAGGACGCGGGAGACCCAGTACTTC.